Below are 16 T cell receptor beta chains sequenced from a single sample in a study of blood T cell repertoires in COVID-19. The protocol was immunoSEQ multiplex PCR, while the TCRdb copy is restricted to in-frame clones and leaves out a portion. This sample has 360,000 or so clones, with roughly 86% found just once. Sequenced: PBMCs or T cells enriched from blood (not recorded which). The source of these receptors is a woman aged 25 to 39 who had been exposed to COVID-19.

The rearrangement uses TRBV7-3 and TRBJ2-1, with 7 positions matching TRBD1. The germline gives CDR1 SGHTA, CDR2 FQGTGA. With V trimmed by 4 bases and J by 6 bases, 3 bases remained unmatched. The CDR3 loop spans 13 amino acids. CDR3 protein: CASSSGQLNEQFF. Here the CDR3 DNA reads TGTGCCAGCAGCTCGGGACAGCTCAATGAGCAGTTCTTC.

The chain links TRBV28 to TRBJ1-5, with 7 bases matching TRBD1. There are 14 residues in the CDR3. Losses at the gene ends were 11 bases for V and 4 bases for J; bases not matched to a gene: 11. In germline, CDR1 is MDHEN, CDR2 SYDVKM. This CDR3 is CAGRTGDFNQPQHF. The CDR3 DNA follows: TGTGCCGGCCGGACAGGAGACTTTAATCAGCCCCAGCATTTT.

CDR3 DNA sequence: TGTGCCAGCAGCGAGACTAGCGGGAGAGTGGGCAATGAGCAGTTCTTC. Protein product: CASSETSGRVGNEQFF. This rearrangement joins TRBV11-3 to TRBJ2-1, with 12 bases aligning to TRBD2. After removal of 5 bases from V and 6 bases from J, the junction contained 8 bases not matched to a gene. Germline assignment: CDR1 SGHNT and CDR2 YENEEA. This CDR3 comprises 16 residues.

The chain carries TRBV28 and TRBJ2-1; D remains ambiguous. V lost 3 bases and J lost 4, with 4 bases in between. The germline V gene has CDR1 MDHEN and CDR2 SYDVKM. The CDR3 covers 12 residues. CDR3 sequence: CASSLLYNEQFF. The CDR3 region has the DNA TGTGCCAGCAGTTTGCTATACAATGAGCAGTTCTTC.

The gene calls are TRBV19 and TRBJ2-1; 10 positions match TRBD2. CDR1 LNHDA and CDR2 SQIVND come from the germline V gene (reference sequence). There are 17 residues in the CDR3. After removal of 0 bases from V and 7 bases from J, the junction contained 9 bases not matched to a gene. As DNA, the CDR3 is TGTGCCAGTAGTATAGATCTCCCTAGCGGGAGCTTTAATGAGCAGTTCTTC. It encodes CASSIDLPSGSFNEQFF.

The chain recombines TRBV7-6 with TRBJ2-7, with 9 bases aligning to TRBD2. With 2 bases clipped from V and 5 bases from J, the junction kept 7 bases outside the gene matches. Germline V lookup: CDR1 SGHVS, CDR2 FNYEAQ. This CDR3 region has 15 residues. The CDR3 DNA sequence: TGTGCCAGCAGCTTATTGGCGGGAGGGCCTGACGAGCAGTACTTC. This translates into CASSLLAGGPDEQYF.

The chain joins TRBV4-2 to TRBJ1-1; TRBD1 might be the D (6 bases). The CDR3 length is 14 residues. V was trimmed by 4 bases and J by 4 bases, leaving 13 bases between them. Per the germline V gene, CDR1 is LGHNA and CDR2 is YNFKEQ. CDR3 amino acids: CASSLQGHGTEAFF. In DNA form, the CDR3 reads TGTGCCAGCAGCCTACAGGGTCACGGCACTGAAGCTTTCTTT.

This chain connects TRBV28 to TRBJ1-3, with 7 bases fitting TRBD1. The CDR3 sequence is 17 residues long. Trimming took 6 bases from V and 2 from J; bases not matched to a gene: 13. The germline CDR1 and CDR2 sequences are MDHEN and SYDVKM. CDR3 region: CASRPQTGLVAGNTIYF. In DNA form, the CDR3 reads TGTGCCAGCAGGCCTCAGACAGGGCTGGTGGCTGGAAACACCATATATTTT.

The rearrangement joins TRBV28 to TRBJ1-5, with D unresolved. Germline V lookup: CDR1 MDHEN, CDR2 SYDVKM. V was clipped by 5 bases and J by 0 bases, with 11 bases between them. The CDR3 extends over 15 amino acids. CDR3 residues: CASSHGLDSNQPQHF. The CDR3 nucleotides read TGTGCCAGCAGTCACGGACTCGATAGCAATCAGCCCCAGCATTTT.

CDR3 nucleotide sequence: TGTGCCAGCAGTGAAGGCTGGACAGCACGAAATTCACCCCTCCACTTT. It is translated as CASSEGWTARNSPLHF. The chain combines TRBV2 with TRBJ1-6; tentative D call: TRBD1 (6 bases). Germline V gives CDR1 SNHLY, CDR2 FYNNEI. The CDR3 runs 16 residues. V was trimmed by 1 base and J by 7 bases, leaving 14 bases between them. The complete variable domain, with remaining parts taken from reference TRBV2 and TRBJ1-6, reads EPEVTQTPSHQVTQMGQEVILRCVPISNHLYFYWYRQILGQKVEFLVSFYNNEISEKSEIFDDQFSVERPDGSNFTLKIRSTKLEDSAMYFCASSEGWTARNSPLHFGNGTRLTVT.

This CDR3 reads CASGGGQQETQYF. For the CDR3, the DNA is TGTGCCAGCGGGGGGGGGCAGCAAGAGACCCAGTACTTC. The chain uses TRBV12-3 or TRBV12-4 and TRBJ2-5, with D possibly matching TRBD2 (7 bases). The CDR3 runs 13 residues. Trimming pared 8 bases from V and 2 bases from J, leaving 12 bases between.

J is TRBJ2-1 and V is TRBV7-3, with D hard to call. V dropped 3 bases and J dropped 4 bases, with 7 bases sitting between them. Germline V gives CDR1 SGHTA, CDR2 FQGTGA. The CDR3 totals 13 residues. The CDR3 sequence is CASSFDSYNEQFF. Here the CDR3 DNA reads TGTGCCAGCAGCTTCGACTCGTACAATGAGCAGTTCTTC.

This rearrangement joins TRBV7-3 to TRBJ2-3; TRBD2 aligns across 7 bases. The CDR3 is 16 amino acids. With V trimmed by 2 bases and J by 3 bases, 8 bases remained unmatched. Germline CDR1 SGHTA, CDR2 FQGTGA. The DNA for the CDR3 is TGTGCCAGCAGCTTAGGGCCAGGCGGGAGTACAGATACGCAGTATTTT. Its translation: CASSLGPGGSTDTQYF.

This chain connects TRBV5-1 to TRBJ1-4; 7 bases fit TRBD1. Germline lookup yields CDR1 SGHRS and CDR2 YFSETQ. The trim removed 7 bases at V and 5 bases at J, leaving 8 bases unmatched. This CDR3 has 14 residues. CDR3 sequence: CASRAGTDNEKLFF. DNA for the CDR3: TGCGCCAGCCGGGCGGGGACAGACAATGAAAAACTGTTTTTT.

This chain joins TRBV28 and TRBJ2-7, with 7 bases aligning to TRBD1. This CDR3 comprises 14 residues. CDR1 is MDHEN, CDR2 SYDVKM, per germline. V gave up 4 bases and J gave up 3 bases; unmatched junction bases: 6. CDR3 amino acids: CASSSGTALYEQYF. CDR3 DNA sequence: TGTGCCAGCAGTTCCGGGACAGCCCTCTACGAGCAGTACTTC.

CDR3 in DNA: TGTGCCAGCAGCCACGATGATCAAGACAGGGGCTCCTACGAGCAGTACTTC. Translation: CASSHDDQDRGSYEQYF. V usage is TRBV21-1 and J usage is TRBJ2-7; TRBD1, the D gene given by the table, was not confirmed from the DNA. TRBV21-1 is tagged as a pseudogene. The CDR3 spans 17 residues.